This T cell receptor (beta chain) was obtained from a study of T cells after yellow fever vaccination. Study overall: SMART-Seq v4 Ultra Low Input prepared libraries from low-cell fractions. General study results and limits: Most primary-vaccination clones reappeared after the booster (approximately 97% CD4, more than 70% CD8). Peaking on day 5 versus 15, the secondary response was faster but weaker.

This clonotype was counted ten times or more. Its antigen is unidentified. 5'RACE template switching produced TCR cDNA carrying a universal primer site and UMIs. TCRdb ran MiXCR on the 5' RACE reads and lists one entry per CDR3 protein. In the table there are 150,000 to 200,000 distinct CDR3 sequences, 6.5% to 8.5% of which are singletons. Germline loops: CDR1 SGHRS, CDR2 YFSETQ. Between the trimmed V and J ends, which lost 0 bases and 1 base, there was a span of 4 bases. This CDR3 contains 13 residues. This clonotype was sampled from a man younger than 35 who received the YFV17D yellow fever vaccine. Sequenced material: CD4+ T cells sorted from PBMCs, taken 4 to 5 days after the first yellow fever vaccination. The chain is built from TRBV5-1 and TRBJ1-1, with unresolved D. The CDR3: CASSLAGNTEAFF. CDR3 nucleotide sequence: TGCGCCAGCAGCTTGGCAGGGAACACTGAAGCTTTCTTT.